The T cell receptor beta chain under discussion was sequenced for a study of blood T cells in healthy people across ages. The second PCR ran roughly 6 to 11 cycles with a sample-barcoded 5' primer and J-beta primers. Individual samples furnished no less than 2.5 million CDR3-containing paired-end reads apiece. Via MiXCR, TCRdb re-called the 5' RACE reads, giving one row per CDR3 protein. The table has about 730,000 distinct CDR3 sequences, roughly 41% seen once. This CDR3 has 17 residues. V dropped 2 bases and J dropped 0 bases, with 20 bases sitting between them. The germline CDR1 and CDR2 sequences are DFQATT and SNEGSKA (reference sequence). Findings and caveats of the study: Strong correlation was found linking TCR beta diversity to naive T cell percentage. No conclusive comparison of naive versus antigen-experienced cells was possible with unsorted PBMCs. Estimated diversity that came from one million T cells was considered an underestimate.

A word on this clonotype: The antigen is not known.

The chain joins TRBV20-1 to TRBJ2-7; a weak D match, TRBD2 (6 bases). What was sequenced was blood. The receptor was isolated from a woman aged 60-75 years in good health. The CDR3 DNA sequence: TGCAGTGCTAGATACCCGTCCGGGGGAGATAGCTCCTACGAGCAGTACTTC. Translating gives CSARYPSGGDSSYEQYF.